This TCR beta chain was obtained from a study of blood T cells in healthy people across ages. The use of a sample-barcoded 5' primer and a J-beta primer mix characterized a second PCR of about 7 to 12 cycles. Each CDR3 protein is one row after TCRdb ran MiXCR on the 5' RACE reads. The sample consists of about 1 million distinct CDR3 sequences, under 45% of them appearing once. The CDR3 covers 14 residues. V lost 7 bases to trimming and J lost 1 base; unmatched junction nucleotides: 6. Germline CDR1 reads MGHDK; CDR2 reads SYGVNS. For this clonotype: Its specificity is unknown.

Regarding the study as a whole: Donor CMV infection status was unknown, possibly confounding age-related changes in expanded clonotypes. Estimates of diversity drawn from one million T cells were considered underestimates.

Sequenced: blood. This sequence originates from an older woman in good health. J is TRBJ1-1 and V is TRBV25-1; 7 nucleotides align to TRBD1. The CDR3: CASKLGTANTEAFF. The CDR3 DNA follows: TGTGCCAGCAAACTAGGGACAGCGAACACTGAAGCTTTCTTT.